This T cell receptor beta chain was observed in a study of early T cells in non-severe SARS-CoV-2 infection. This clonotype was seen repeatedly, ten times or more. Germline-derived CDR1 and CDR2 are DFQATT and SNEGSKA (reference sequence). The CDR3 is made up of 17 amino acids. Germline trimming cut 1 base from V and 0 bases from J; bases unmatched to any gene: 5. MiXCR was run by TCRdb on the 5' RACE reads, yielding one entry per CDR3 protein. Of about 81,000 distinct CDR3 sequences listed, about 6% are singletons. This clonotype was obtained from an adult who was a healthcare worker with PCR-confirmed SARS-CoV-2 infection or an uninfected control (not recorded which). This sequence joins TRBV20-1 and TRBJ2-6; TRBD1 matches 8 bases. Specimen: whole blood. The DNA of the CDR3 is TGCAGTGCTAGAGCTGGGACAGGCTTCTCTGGGGCCAACGTCCTGACTTTC. As protein: CSARAGTGFSGANVLTF.